The present TCR beta chain was sequenced within a study of blood T cell repertoires in COVID-19. Enrolment of Seattle patients took place during active infection, and they were followed longitudinally. Measured with immunoSEQ multiplex PCR; TCRdb has only the in-frame clones, and not every one. The sample has about 180,000 clones, 85% to 90% seen once; the top ten hold roughly 20%. The length of the CDR3 is 12 residues. Trimming removed 6 bases at V and 6 bases at J, with 8 bases between. CDR1 is LNHDA and CDR2 is SQIVND in the germline V gene (reference sequence). The sequenced sample was peripheral blood. The V and J genes are TRBV19 and TRBJ1-4; D gene unclear. This TCR derives from a person aged 70 to 85 with COVID-19, enrolled during active disease. This chain's CDR3 is CASRGRDEKLFF. For the CDR3, the DNA is TGTGCCAGTAGAGGGCGGGATGAAAAACTGTTTTTT.